The clone carrying this T cell receptor (beta chain) was observed a few times. Germline CDR1 is MNHNY and CDR2 is SVGAGI (reference sequence). Trimming shortened V by 0 bases and J by 7 bases, and 9 bases separated the two germline ends. CDR3 size: 14 residues. The data stem from a study of beta chain features in type 1 diabetes. Expressed TCRB transcripts were sequenced, since all the RNA that had been isolated was reverse transcribed. The table came from immunoSEQ multiplex PCR; TCRdb's copy has only in-frame clones and leaves some out. The top ten hold under 8.5% of the sample, which has roughly 300,000 clones, roughly 15% seen once.

The sample taken for sequencing was central memory CD4+ T cells from blood. This receptor was obtained from a man younger than 40 in good health. The chain has TRBV6-6 and TRBJ2-2, with D unresolved. For the CDR3, the DNA is TGTGCCAGCAGTTACTCGATGGTGGGCGGGGAGCTGTTTTTT. Translated: CASSYSMVGGELFF.